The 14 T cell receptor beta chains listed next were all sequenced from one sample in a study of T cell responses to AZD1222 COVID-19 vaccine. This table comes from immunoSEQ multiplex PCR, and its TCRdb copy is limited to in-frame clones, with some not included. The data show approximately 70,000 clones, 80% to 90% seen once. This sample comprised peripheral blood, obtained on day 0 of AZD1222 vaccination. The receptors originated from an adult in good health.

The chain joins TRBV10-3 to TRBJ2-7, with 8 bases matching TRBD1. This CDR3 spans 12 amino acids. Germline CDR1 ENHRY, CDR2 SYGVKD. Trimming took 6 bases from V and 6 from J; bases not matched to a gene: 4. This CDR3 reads CAIRGQASEQYF. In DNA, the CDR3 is TGTGCCATCAGGGGACAGGCCTCCGAGCAGTACTTC.

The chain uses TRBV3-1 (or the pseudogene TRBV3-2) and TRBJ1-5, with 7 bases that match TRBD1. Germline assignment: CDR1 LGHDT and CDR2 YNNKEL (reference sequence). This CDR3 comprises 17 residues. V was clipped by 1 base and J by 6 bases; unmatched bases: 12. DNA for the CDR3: TGTGCCAGCAGCCAAGGAGACAGGGCTGTTTATCTTCAGCCCCAGCATTTT. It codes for CASSQGDRAVYLQPQHF.

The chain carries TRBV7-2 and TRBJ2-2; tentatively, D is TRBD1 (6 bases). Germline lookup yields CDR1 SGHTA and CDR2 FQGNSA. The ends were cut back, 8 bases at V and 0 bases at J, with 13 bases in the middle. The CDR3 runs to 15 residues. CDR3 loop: CASGGQISNTGELFF. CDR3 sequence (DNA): TGTGCCAGCGGAGGACAGATATCGAACACCGGGGAGCTGTTTTTT.

The CDR3 loop reads CASSQDYLGQRNTEAFF. The CDR3 DNA reads TGCGCCAGCAGCCAAGATTATTTGGGACAGCGCAACACTGAAGCTTTCTTT. The chain recombines TRBV4-3 with TRBJ1-1; 7 bases match TRBD1. From germline, CDR1 is LGHNA and CDR2 YSLEER. This CDR3 has 17 residues. V dropped 0 bases and J dropped 2; count of bases not matched to a gene: 9.

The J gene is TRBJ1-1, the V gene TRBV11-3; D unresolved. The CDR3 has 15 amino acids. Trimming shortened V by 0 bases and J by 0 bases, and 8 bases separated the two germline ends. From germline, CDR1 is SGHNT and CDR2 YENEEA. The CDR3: CASSLDTSMNTEAFF. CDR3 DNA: TGTGCCAGCAGCTTAGATACATCAATGAACACTGAAGCTTTCTTT.

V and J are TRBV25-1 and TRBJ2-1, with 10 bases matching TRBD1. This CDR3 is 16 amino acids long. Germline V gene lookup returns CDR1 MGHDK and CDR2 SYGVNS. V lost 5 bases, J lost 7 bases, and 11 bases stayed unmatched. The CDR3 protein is CASSPTGQGFTNEQFF. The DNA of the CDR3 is TGTGCCAGCAGTCCTACGGGACAGGGGTTTACGAATGAGCAGTTCTTC.

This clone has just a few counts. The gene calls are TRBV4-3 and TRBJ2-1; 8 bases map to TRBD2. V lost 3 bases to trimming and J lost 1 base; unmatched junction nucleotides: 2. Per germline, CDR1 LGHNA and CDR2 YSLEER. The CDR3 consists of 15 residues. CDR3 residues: CASSQIAGSYNEQFF. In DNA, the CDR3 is TGCGCCAGCAGCCAGATAGCGGGGTCCTACAATGAGCAGTTCTTC.

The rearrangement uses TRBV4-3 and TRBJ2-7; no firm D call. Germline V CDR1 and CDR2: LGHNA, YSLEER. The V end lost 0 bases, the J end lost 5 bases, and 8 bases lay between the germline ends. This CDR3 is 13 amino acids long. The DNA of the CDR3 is TGCGCCAGCAGCCAAGAGGGGTGGGACGAGCAGTACTTC. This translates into CASSQEGWDEQYF.

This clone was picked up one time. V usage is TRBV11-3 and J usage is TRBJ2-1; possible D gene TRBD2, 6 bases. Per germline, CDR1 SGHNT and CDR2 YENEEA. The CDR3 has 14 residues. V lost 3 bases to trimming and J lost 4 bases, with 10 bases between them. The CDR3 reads CASSFGRGYNEQFF. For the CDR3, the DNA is TGTGCCAGCAGCTTCGGGCGGGGTTACAATGAGCAGTTCTTC.

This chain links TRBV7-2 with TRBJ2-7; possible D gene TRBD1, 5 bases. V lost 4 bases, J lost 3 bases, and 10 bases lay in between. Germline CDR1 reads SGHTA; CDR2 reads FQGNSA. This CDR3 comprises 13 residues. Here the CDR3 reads CASSSRQYYEQYF. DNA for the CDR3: TGTGCCAGCAGCTCCCGACAGTACTACGAGCAGTACTTC.

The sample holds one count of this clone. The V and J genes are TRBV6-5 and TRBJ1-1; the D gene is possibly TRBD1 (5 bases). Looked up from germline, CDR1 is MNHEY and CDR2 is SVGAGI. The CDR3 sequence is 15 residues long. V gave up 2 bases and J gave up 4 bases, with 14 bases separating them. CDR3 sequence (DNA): TGTGCCAGCAGTTACAGGTCGCGGGGGGGCACTGAAGCTTTCTTT. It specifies CASSYRSRGGTEAFF.

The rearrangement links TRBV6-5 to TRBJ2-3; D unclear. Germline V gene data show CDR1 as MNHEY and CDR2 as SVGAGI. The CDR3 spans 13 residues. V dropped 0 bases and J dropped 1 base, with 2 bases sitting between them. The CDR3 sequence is CASSYSGTDTQYF. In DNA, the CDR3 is TGTGCCAGCAGTTACTCGGGCACAGATACGCAGTATTTT.

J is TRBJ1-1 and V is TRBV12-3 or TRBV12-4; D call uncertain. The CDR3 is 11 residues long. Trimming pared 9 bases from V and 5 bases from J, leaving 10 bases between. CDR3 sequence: CASTMGTEAFF. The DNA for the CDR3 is TGTGCCAGTACCATGGGGACTGAAGCTTTCTTT.

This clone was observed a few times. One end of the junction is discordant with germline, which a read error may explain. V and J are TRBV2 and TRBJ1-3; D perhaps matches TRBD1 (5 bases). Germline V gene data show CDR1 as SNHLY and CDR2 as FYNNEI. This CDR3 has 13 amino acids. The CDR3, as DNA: TGTGCCGGCAGAACAGGCTCTGGAAACACCATATATTTT. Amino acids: CAGRTGSGNTIYF.